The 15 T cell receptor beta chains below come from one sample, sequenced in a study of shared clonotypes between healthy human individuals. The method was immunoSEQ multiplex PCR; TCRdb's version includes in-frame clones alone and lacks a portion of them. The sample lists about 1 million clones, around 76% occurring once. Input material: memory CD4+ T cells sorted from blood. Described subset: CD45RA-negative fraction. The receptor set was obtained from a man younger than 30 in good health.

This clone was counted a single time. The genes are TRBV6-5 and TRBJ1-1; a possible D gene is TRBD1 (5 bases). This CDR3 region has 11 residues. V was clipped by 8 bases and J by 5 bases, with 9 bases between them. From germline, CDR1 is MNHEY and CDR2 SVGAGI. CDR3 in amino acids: CASQRGTEAFF. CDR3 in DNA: TGTGCCAGCCAAAGGGGAACTGAAGCTTTCTTT.

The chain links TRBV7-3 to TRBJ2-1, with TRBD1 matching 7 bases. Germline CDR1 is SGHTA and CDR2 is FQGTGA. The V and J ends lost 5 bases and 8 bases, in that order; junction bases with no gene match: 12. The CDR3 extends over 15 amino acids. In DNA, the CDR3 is TGTGCCAGCAGCGATAATGCAGGGGGTAGGGATGAGCAGTTCTTC. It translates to CASSDNAGGRDEQFF.

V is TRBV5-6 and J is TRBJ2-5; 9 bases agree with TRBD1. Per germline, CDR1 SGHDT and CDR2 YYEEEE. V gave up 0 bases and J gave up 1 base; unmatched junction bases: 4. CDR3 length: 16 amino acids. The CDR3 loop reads CASSLAGTGLQETQYF. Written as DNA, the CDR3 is TGTGCCAGCAGCTTGGCGGGGACAGGGCTCCAAGAGACCCAGTACTTC.

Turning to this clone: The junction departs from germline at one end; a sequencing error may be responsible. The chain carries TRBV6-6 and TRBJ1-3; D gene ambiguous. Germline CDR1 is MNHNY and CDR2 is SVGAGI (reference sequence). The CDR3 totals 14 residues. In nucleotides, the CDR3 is TGTGCCAGCAGTAACTCTGATTCCGGAAACACCATATATTTT. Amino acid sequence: CASSNSDSGNTIYF.

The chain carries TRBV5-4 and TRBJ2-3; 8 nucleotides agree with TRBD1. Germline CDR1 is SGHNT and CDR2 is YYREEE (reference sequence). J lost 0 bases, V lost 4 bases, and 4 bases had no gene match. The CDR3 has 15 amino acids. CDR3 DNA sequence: TGTGCCAGCAGCCGGGACAGGAAGAGCACAGATACGCAGTATTTT. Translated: CASSRDRKSTDTQYF.

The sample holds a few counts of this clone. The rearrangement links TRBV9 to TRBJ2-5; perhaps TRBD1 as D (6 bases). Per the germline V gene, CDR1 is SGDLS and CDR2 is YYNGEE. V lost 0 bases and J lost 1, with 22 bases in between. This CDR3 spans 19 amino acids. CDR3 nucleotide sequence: TGTGCCAGCAGCGTAGCTGCACAGGGCCCACCACATCCCCAAGAGACCCAGTACTTC. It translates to CASSVAAQGPPHPQETQYF. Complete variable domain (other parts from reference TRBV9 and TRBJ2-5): DSGVTQTPKHLITATGQRVTLRCSPRSGDLSVYWYQQSLDQGLQFLIQYYNGEERAKGNILERFSAQQFPDLHSELNLSSLELGDSALYFCASSVAAQGPPHPQETQYFGPGTRLLVL.

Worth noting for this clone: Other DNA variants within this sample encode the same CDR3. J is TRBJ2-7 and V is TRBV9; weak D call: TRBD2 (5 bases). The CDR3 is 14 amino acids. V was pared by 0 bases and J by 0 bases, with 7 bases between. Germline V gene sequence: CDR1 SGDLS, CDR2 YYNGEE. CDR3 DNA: TGTGCCAGCAGCGTAGACCGGGGCTCCTACGAGCAGTACTTC. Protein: CASSVDRGSYEQYF.

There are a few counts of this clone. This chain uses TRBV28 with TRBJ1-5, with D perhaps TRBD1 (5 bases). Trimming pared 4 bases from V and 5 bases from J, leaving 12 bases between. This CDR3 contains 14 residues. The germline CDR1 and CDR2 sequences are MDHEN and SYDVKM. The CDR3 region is CASSWGRDDQPQHF. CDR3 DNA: TGTGCCAGCAGTTGGGGACGCGACGATCAGCCCCAGCATTTT. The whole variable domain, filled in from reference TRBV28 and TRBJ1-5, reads DVKVTQSSRYLVKRTGEKVFLECVQDMDHENMFWYRQDPGLGLRLIYFSYDVKMKEKGDIPEGYSVSREKKERFSLILESASTNQTSMYLCASSWGRDDQPQHFGDGTRLSIL.

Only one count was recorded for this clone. CDR3 nucleotides: TGTGCCAGCAGTTCCGTCCTGGGGAGCATGGGCGAGCAGTACTTC. Protein: CASSSVLGSMGEQYF. The chain couples TRBV6-6 to TRBJ2-7, with a tentative D call TRBD2 (5 bases). The CDR3 runs 15 residues. Deletions cut 4 bases from V and 6 bases from J, with 19 bases between. Germline-derived CDR1 and CDR2 are MNHNY and SVGAGI (reference sequence).

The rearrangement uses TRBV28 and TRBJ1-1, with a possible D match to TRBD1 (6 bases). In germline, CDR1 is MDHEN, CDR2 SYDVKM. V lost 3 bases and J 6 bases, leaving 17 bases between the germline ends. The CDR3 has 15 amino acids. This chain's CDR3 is CASSFPPRGSPEAFF. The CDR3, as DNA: TGTGCCAGCAGTTTTCCGCCTAGGGGGAGTCCTGAAGCTTTCTTT.

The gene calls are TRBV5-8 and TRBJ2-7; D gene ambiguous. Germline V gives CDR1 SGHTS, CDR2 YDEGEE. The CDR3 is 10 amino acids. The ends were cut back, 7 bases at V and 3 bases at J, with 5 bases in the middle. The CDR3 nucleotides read TGTGCCAGCGGGCACTACGAGCAGTACTTC. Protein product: CASGHYEQYF.

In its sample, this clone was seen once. The CDR3 DNA reads as TGCGCCAGCAGCCCAGGGGTGGCTGAGCAGTTCTTC. This codes for CASSPGVAEQFF. The gene calls are TRBV5-1 and TRBJ2-1, with D perhaps matching TRBD1 (6 bases). The CDR3 extends over 12 amino acids. Germline CDR1 SGHRS, CDR2 YFSETQ. V was cut by 4 bases and J by 9 bases, with 11 bases left in between.

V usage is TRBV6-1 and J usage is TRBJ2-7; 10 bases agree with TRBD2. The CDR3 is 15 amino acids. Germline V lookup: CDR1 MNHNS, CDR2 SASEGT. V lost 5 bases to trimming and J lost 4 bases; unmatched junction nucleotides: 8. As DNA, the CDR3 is TGTGCCAGCAGTATACCGGGACTAGCGACTTACGAGCAGTACTTC. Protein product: CASSIPGLATYEQYF.

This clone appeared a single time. The CDR3 coding sequence is TGTGCCAGCAGTAGGCTAGCGGGATGGAACGAGCAGTACTTC. This codes for CASSRLAGWNEQYF. This sequence joins TRBV6-1 and TRBJ2-7, with TRBD2 matching 9 bases. The CDR3 runs 14 residues. J was trimmed by 5 bases and V by 5 bases; bases with no gene match: 7. CDR1 MNHNS and CDR2 SASEGT come from the germline V gene.

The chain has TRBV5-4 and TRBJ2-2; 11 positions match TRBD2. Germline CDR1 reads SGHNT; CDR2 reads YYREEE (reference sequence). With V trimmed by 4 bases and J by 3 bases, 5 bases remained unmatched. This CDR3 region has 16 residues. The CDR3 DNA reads TGTGCCAGCAGCCCACTAGCGGGGGCCCACACCGGGGAGCTGTTTTTT. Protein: CASSPLAGAHTGELFF.